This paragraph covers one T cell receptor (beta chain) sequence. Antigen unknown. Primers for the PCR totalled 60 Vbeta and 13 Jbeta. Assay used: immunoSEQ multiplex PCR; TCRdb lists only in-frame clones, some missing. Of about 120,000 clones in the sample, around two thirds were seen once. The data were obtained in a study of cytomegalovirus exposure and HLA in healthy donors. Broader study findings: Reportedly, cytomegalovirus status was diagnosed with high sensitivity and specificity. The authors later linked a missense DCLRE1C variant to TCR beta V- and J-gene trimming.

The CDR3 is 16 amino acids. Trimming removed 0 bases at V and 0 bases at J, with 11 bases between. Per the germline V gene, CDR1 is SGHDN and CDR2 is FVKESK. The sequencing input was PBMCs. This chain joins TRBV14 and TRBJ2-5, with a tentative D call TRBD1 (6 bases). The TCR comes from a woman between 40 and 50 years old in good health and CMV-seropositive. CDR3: CASSQDRGMYQETQYF. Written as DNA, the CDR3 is TGTGCCAGCAGCCAAGATAGGGGGATGTACCAAGAGACCCAGTACTTC.